The 30 T cell receptor beta chains reported below all come from one sample, sequenced in a study of beta chain features in type 1 diabetes. Sequenced material consisted of expressed TCRB transcripts (all of the isolated RNA was reverse transcribed). Sequenced by immunoSEQ multiplex PCR; TCRdb stores in-frame clones only, minus some. This table holds around 400,000 clones, roughly 12% found once. The source material was naive CD4+ T cells from blood. These receptor sequences come from a man aged 18 to 29 in good health.

The V and J genes are TRBV27 and TRBJ2-1, with 10 nucleotides matching TRBD2. The CDR3 sequence is 14 residues long. Per germline, CDR1 MNHEY and CDR2 SMNVEV (reference sequence). V lost 6 bases and J lost 7; bases outside the gene matches: 6. The CDR3 DNA follows: TGTGCCAGCAGGACCAGCGGGAGGGGTAATGAGCAGTTCTTC. It encodes CASRTSGRGNEQFF.

This chain links TRBV10-3 with TRBJ2-7; 9 nucleotides match TRBD1. The CDR3 consists of 12 residues. The trim removed 9 bases at V and 2 bases at J, leaving 2 bases unmatched. Germline V gives CDR1 ENHRY, CDR2 SYGVKD. CDR3 residues: CAMGTGTYEQYF. For the CDR3, the DNA is TGTGCCATGGGGACAGGGACCTACGAGCAGTACTTC.

The J gene is TRBJ2-3, the V gene TRBV7-9, with 7 bases identical to TRBD2. CDR3 length: 16 amino acids. The trim removed 5 bases at V and 2 bases at J, leaving 10 bases unmatched. Germline V lookup: CDR1 SEHNR, CDR2 FQNEAQ (reference sequence). For the CDR3, the DNA is TGTGCCAGCAGCGCCCGGGACTACACCTACACAGATACGCAGTATTTT. Its protein product is CASSARDYTYTDTQYF.

In this sample, this clone turned up a few times. This chain joins TRBV28 and TRBJ1-5; tentative D call: TRBD1 (6 bases). The ends were cut back, 9 bases at V and 0 bases at J, with 12 bases in the middle. There are 14 residues in the CDR3. CDR1 is MDHEN and CDR2 is SYDVKM in the germline V gene. The CDR3 coding sequence is TGTGCCAGTCAGGGGCCGAATAGCAATCAGCCCCAGCATTTT. Translating gives CASQGPNSNQPQHF.

This clone turned up a few times. This chain uses TRBV6-6 with TRBJ1-5; 11 nucleotides agree with TRBD1. Germline lookup yields CDR1 MNHNY and CDR2 SVGAGI (reference sequence). J gave up 2 bases and V 5 bases, and 5 bases lay outside the gene matches. The CDR3 has 16 residues. CDR3 nucleotides: TGTGCCAGCAGTGGACAGGGGGCGGCGGGCAATCAGCCCCAGCATTTT. Its translation: CASSGQGAAGNQPQHF.

The chain couples TRBV14 to TRBJ1-2, with TRBD1 matching 10 bases. The CDR3 spans 20 residues. Germline CDR1 and CDR2: SGHDN and FVKESK. V trimming: 4 bases; J trimming: 2 bases; junction bases outside the gene matches: 19. Here the CDR3 reads CASSRGGARDRGGGNYGYTF. The DNA for the CDR3 is TGTGCCAGCAGCCGTGGGGGAGCTCGGGACAGGGGAGGCGGAAACTATGGCTACACCTTC.

The V and J genes are TRBV2 and TRBJ2-4; TRBD2 matches 13 bases. The trim removed 6 bases at V and 8 bases at J, leaving 7 bases unmatched. The CDR3 has 15 amino acids. CDR1 SNHLY and CDR2 FYNNEI come from the germline V gene. CDR3 nucleotide sequence: TGTGCCAGCAGAGAACTAGCGGGAGGGCAGGACATTCAGTACTTC. This sequence encodes CASRELAGGQDIQYF.

The gene calls are TRBV4-2 and TRBJ2-7; possible D gene TRBD2, 7 bases. The germline V gene encodes CDR1 LGHNA and CDR2 YNFKEQ. The CDR3 contains 16 residues. Trimming pared 3 bases from V and 5 bases from J, leaving 20 bases between. CDR3: CASSQDPSGGGNEQYF. Here the CDR3 DNA reads TGTGCCAGCAGCCAGGATCCCTCGGGGGGCGGAAACGAGCAGTACTTC.

The chain carries TRBV18 and TRBJ2-2, with TRBD1 as a possible D gene (5 bases). CDR3 length: 13 residues. Trimming cost V 5 bases and J 6 bases, with 10 bases left between them. Germline V gene lookup returns CDR1 KGHSH and CDR2 LQKENI. DNA for the CDR3: TGTGCCAGCTCAGAAGAAGGGGCCGGGGAGCTGTTTTTT. Protein product: CASSEEGAGELFF.

This clone appeared a few times. V is TRBV5-1 and J is TRBJ2-5; D remains unclear. The CDR3 contains 14 residues. Trimming shortened V by 1 base and J by 5 bases, and 12 bases separated the two germline ends. The germline V gene has CDR1 SGHRS and CDR2 YFSETQ. CDR3 loop: CASSLSGPPETQYF. In DNA form, the CDR3 reads TGCGCCAGCAGCTTGAGTGGGCCCCCGGAGACCCAGTACTTC.

V and J are TRBV7-2 and TRBJ1-2; D not certain. This CDR3 contains 14 residues. The germline CDR1 and CDR2 sequences are SGHTA and FQGNSA. Trimming removed 6 bases at V and 2 bases at J, with 13 bases between. The CDR3 bases are TGTGCCAGCAGTCGGGGATTCGGCAACTATGGCTACACCTTC. This codes for CASSRGFGNYGYTF.

The genes are TRBV10-3 and TRBJ1-2; TRBD1 is a possible D gene (5 bases). The ends were cut back, 4 bases at V and 0 bases at J, with 9 bases in the middle. CDR1 is ENHRY, CDR2 SYGVKD, per germline. The CDR3 has 14 amino acids. CDR3 region: CAISGGRTNYGYTF. CDR3 DNA: TGTGCCATCAGTGGGGGGAGGACTAACTATGGCTACACCTTC.

Only one count was recorded for this clone. The genes are TRBV4-3 and TRBJ2-7; TRBD1 agrees at 12 bases. V lost 1 base to trimming and J lost 9 bases; unmatched junction nucleotides: 22. Germline V gives CDR1 LGHNA, CDR2 YSLEER. This CDR3 contains 20 residues. CDR3 DNA: TGCGCCAGCAGCCAAGTGGGACAGGGGGCCGGCCATAGCGGGAGTGGTTGGCAGTACTTC. Translation gives CASSQVGQGAGHSGSGWQYF.

This clone was observed a handful of times. The J gene is TRBJ2-5, the V gene TRBV6-5, with unresolved D. CDR3 size: 14 residues. V was shortened by 0 bases and J by 5 bases, with 10 bases between the two germline ends. Germline V gives CDR1 MNHEY, CDR2 SVGAGI. The CDR3 region is CASSYSVLSETQYF. The DNA for the CDR3 is TGTGCCAGCAGTTACTCTGTCCTCTCGGAGACCCAGTACTTC.

This clone was found a few times. The CDR3 bases are TGTGCCAGCAGCCAAGGACAGATCTCCTACAATGAGCAGTTCTTC. Protein sequence: CASSQGQISYNEQFF. V gene TRBV2 combines with J gene TRBJ2-1, with D perhaps matching TRBD1 (6 bases). The CDR3 covers 15 residues. Looked up from germline, CDR1 is SNHLY and CDR2 is FYNNEI. The V and J ends lost 6 bases and 0 bases respectively, with 12 bases between them.

About this clone: Within the sample, other DNA sequences also encode this same CDR3. The chain uses TRBV29-1 and TRBJ2-2; D unclear. The CDR3 has 10 residues. Germline-derived CDR1 and CDR2 are SQVTM and ANQGSEA. The germline V and J ends were trimmed by 5 bases and 5 bases, with 3 bases remaining between them. In DNA form, the CDR3 reads TGCAGCGTTCGGACCGGGGAGCTGTTTTTT. As protein: CSVRTGELFF.

The J gene is TRBJ2-1, the V gene TRBV11-3; D possibly corresponds to TRBD1 (6 bases). The CDR3 has 14 residues. Germline V gene sequence: CDR1 SGHNT, CDR2 YENEEA. Trimming pared 2 bases from V and 6 bases from J, leaving 11 bases between. The CDR3 spells CASSLSTGPNEQFF. CDR3 bases: TGTGCCAGCAGCTTAAGTACAGGGCCCAATGAGCAGTTCTTC.

The rearrangement uses TRBV14 and TRBJ2-7; perhaps TRBD1 as D (5 bases). This CDR3 is 15 amino acids long. Germline CDR1 is SGHDN and CDR2 is FVKESK. Trimming pared 1 base from V and 2 bases from J, leaving 12 bases between. CDR3 nucleotide sequence: TGTGCCAGCAGCCAAGTGGGGCCCCTAACCTACGAGCAGTACTTC. This codes for CASSQVGPLTYEQYF.

This clone was found a few times. The chain couples TRBV5-6 to TRBJ2-3, with 10 bases identical to TRBD1. This CDR3 is built from 15 residues. V dropped 4 bases and J dropped 2; count of bases not matched to a gene: 4. Germline V gene sequence: CDR1 SGHDT, CDR2 YYEEEE. CDR3 nucleotides: TGTGCCAGCAGCGCGGACAGGGGGGCCACAGATACGCAGTATTTT. Residues: CASSADRGATDTQYF.

This clone occurred a few times. V gene TRBV18 combines with J gene TRBJ1-2; D may be TRBD1 (5 bases). The CDR3 runs 15 residues. Trimming cost V 0 bases and J 5 bases, with 13 bases left between them. The germline gives CDR1 KGHSH, CDR2 LQKENI. The CDR3 DNA sequence: TGTGCCAGCTCACCACCCAACAGGTCACGTTATGGCTACACCTTC. It encodes CASSPPNRSRYGYTF.

The rearrangement links TRBV9 to TRBJ1-6; 9 nucleotides agree with TRBD1. V was clipped by 3 bases and J by 9 bases; unmatched bases: 7. The CDR3 spans 15 residues. CDR1 and CDR2 (germline): SGDLS, YYNGEE. The CDR3 reads CASSAIGQGSSPLHF. Here the CDR3 DNA reads TGTGCCAGCAGCGCCATCGGACAGGGGAGTTCACCCCTCCACTTT.

The J gene is TRBJ1-5, the V gene TRBV5-6; D may be TRBD1 (6 bases). The CDR3 sequence is 10 residues long. Germline V gene data show CDR1 as SGHDT and CDR2 as YYEEEE. With 9 bases removed from V and 15 bases from J, the gap between germline ends came to 16 bases. DNA of the CDR3: TGTGCCACGGCAGGGGAAAAAGTGCATTTT. Its protein product is CATAGEKVHF.

The table lists this clone with a few counts. This chain uses TRBV4-1 with TRBJ2-2; TRBD1 matches at 8 bases. Germline trimming cut 4 bases from V and 3 bases from J; bases unmatched to any gene: 7. CDR3 length: 16 residues. The V gene's germline CDR1 is MGHRA and CDR2 YSYEKL. The DNA for the CDR3 is TGCGCCAGCAGCCGAGAGACAGGGGCGCACACCGGGGAGCTGTTTTTT. This encodes CASSRETGAHTGELFF.

The V and J genes are TRBV5-4 and TRBJ2-3, with 7 positions matching TRBD2. The V segment lost 0 bases and the J segment 1 base; nucleotides outside the gene matches: 11. This CDR3 is built from 18 residues. The germline V gene has CDR1 SGHNT and CDR2 YYREEE (reference sequence). DNA for the CDR3: TGTGCCAGCAGCTTGGAGAGGGCTAGCGGTCTACGCACAGATACGCAGTATTTT. The encoded protein is CASSLERASGLRTDTQYF.

This chain uses TRBV18 with TRBJ1-1; D is perhaps TRBD1 (5 bases). From germline, CDR1 is KGHSH and CDR2 LQKENI. This CDR3 contains 15 residues. Trimming took off 3 bases at V and 3 bases at J, with 14 bases between the two ends. The CDR3 protein is CASSPLAGPDTEAFF. CDR3 coding DNA: TGTGCCAGCTCACCGCTTGCAGGGCCGGACACTGAAGCTTTCTTT.

V is TRBV7-8 and J is TRBJ2-3; 7 bases match TRBD2. V shed 4 bases and J 2 bases; nucleotides not matched to a gene: 6. The germline CDR1 and CDR2 sequences are SGHVS and FQNEAQ. The CDR3 extends over 15 amino acids. The CDR3, as DNA: TGTGCCAGCAGCTCACTGGGAGGGAACACAGATACGCAGTATTTT. Its protein is CASSSLGGNTDTQYF.

This chain joins TRBV28 and TRBJ2-3; possibly TRBD2 for D (5 bases). V was pared by 4 bases and J by 3 bases, with 5 bases between. In germline, CDR1 is MDHEN, CDR2 SYDVKM. The CDR3 is made up of 12 amino acids. This CDR3 reads CASSWTTDTQYF. The CDR3 DNA is TGTGCCAGCAGTTGGACTACAGATACGCAGTATTTT.

The chain links TRBV6-6 to TRBJ2-7; no clear D. V was shortened by 3 bases and J by 6 bases, with 12 bases between the two germline ends. This CDR3 contains 13 residues. From germline, CDR1 is MNHNY and CDR2 SVGAGI (reference sequence). The CDR3 DNA is TGTGCCAGCAGTTATGGTACCCCGGGCGAGCAGTACTTC. Translated, it gives CASSYGTPGEQYF.

In this sample, this clone turned up a few times. The chain joins TRBV30 to TRBJ2-3, with D possibly TRBD1 on 6 matching bases. The CDR3 extends over 11 amino acids. The germline gives CDR1 GTSNPN, CDR2 SVGIG (reference sequence). V was shortened by 2 bases and J by 9 bases, with 9 bases between the two germline ends. The CDR3 DNA reads TGTGCCTGGAGTCCCCAGGGGACGCAGTATTTT. Its protein product is CAWSPQGTQYF.

The chain recombines TRBV29-1 with TRBJ1-2; 8 bases line up with TRBD1. Germline V lookup: CDR1 SQVTM, CDR2 ANQGSEA. V shed 7 bases and J 2 bases; nucleotides not matched to a gene: 9. The CDR3 is 14 residues long. For the CDR3, the DNA is TGCAGCGCCTCCGACAGGGGCGGGAACTATGGCTACACCTTC. It is translated as CSASDRGGNYGYTF.